This T cell receptor (beta chain) was sequenced for a study of blood T cells in healthy people across ages. Study results and limitations: A roughly linear fall in TCR beta diversity per million T cells was seen with increasing age.

A few counts support this clonotype. Its antigen remains unidentified. The junction does not match germline at one end; this may be a read error. It was with a sample-barcoded 5' primer and a J-beta primer mix that a second PCR of about 6 to 12 cycles was run. A tag from a template-switch adaptor with 12 random nucleotides marked each cDNA molecule. TCRdb called the 5' RACE reads again in MiXCR, with one record for every CDR3 protein. This table holds roughly 1.9 million distinct CDR3 sequences, about two fifths found once. Per sample, no less than 6 micrograms of total RNA were extracted. The sample taken for sequencing was blood. The sequence derives from a human donor in good health.

CDR3 coding DNA: TGCGGTGCCCCGGACAGTTACTATGGCTACACCTTC. Protein sequence: CGAPDSYYGYTF. This sequence joins TRBV20-1 and TRBJ1-2, with D perhaps matching TRBD1 (6 bases). The CDR3 loop spans 12 amino acids. Germline lookup yields CDR1 DFQATT and CDR2 SNEGSKA (reference sequence).